This entry features one T cell receptor beta chain sequence. Antigen specificity is unknown. This record comes from a study of shared clonotypes between healthy human individuals. Study-level information: Researchers assigned three CD4 naive, three CD4 memory, two CD8 naive and one CD8 memory plate to each donor.

Losses at the gene ends were 2 bases for V and 7 bases for J; bases not matched to a gene: 14. The length of the CDR3 is 17 residues. Germline values: CDR1 SGHRS, CDR2 YFSETQ. Genomic DNA belonging to each subset was distributed in equal measure over several immunoSEQ plates. Data came from immunoSEQ multiplex PCR; TCRdb stores just in-frame clones and leaves some out. Among around 1 million clones listed, 76% were seen once. General study findings and limits: Among donors, the sharing of clonotypes was expected to be influenced by sequencing depth. Against clonotypes common to all four donors, non-shared ones had lower generation probabilities.

The J gene is TRBJ2-1, the V gene TRBV5-1; 8 nucleotides line up with TRBD2. Sequencing was performed on memory CD4+ T cells sorted from blood. Subset in this sample: CD45RA-negative fraction. This TCR was recovered from a young man in good health. CDR3 residues: CASSFARGAGVANEQFF. Written as DNA, the CDR3 is TGCGCCAGCAGCTTCGCGCGGGGGGCGGGAGTAGCTAATGAGCAGTTCTTC. Supplemented by reference TRBV5-1 and TRBJ2-1, the full variable domain reads KAGVTQTPRYLIKTRGQQVTLSCSPISGHRSVSWYQQTPGQGLQFLFEYFSETQRNKGNFPGRFSGRQFSNSRSEMNVSTLELGDSALYLCASSFARGAGVANEQFFGPGTRLTVL.